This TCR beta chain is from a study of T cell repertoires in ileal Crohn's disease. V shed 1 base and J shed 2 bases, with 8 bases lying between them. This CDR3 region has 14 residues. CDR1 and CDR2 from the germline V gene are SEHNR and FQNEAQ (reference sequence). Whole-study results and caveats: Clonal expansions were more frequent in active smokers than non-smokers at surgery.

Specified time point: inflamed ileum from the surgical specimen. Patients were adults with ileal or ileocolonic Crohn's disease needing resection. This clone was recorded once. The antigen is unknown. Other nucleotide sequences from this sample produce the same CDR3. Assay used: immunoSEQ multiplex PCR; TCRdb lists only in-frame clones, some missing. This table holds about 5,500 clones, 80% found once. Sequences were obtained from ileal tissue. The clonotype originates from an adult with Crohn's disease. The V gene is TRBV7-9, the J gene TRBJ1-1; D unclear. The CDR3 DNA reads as TGTGCCAGCAGCTTAGGGGGAGGCAACACTGAAGCTTTCTTT. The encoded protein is CASSLGGGNTEAFF.